This T cell receptor beta chain emerged from a study of T cells in Graves' hyperthyroidism and ophthalmopathy. Study-wide findings and caveats: Ophthalmopathy was separated from stable hyperthyroidism by a 13 V-J model. Most clonotypes expanded in the thyroid (above 0.001) were also present in blood.

From RNA transcripts, TCR beta CDR3 regions were amplified. Primed by the HTBI set, a first-round RT-PCR was run on the TCR CDR3. TCRdb fed the multiplex PCR reads into MiXCR, producing one record per CDR3 protein. The table has hundreds of thousands of distinct CDR3 sequences, around 15% seen once. Worth noting for this clonotype: As yet, its antigen is unknown.

Patients aged 18 to 65 had newly diagnosed hyperthyroidism lasting under 2 months. Each 10 ml fresh peripheral blood draw supplied the PBMCs. The CDR3 covers 19 residues. Per germline, CDR1 SGHTA and CDR2 FQGNSA. Trimming stripped 1 base from V and 0 bases from J, with 19 bases between. The TCR was taken from a woman in her 30s with Graves' hyperthyroidism. The chain joins TRBV7-2 to TRBJ1-5; unclear D gene. What was sequenced was blood. The CDR3 DNA follows: TGTGCCAGCAGCTTAGAGTCTACCGGAACCTTTTATAGCAATCAGCCCCAGCATTTT. It encodes CASSLESTGTFYSNQPQHF.